The 20 T cell receptor beta chains reported below all come from one sample, sequenced in a study of identical twins. MiXCR, run by TCRdb on the 5' RACE reads, gives a single entry per CDR3 protein. The data show roughly 770,000 distinct CDR3 sequences, 15% to 20% seen once. These data were likewise used in another study, on T cells expressing NK-cell markers.

Sequencing input: PBMCs. All receptors derive from a woman aged 18-29 years in good health.

This clonotype came up a few times. This chain connects TRBV20-1 to TRBJ2-7, with D possibly matching TRBD1 (6 bases). The germline gives CDR1 DFQATT, CDR2 SNEGSKA (reference sequence). There are 14 residues in the CDR3. Deletions cut 4 bases from V and 5 bases from J, with 18 bases between. CDR3 sequence reads: CSATRQVLIHEQYF. In DNA form, the CDR3 reads TGCAGTGCTACCCGACAGGTTCTCATCCACGAGCAGTACTTC.

This clonotype has only a few counts. This chain connects TRBV7-2 to TRBJ2-1; 8 nucleotides agree with TRBD2. The V segment lost 3 bases and the J segment 7 bases; nucleotides outside the gene matches: 11. Germline lookup yields CDR1 SGHTA and CDR2 FQGNSA. The CDR3 consists of 16 residues. CDR3 nucleotides: TGTGCCAGCAGCTTCGTTGCGGGAGGCTTTAGAAATGAGCAGTTCTTC. It encodes CASSFVAGGFRNEQFF.

This clonotype has just a few counts. The J gene is TRBJ1-1, the V gene TRBV5-7, with unresolved D. TRBV5-7 is classed as an ORF, of uncertain function. V shed 6 bases and J shed 0 bases, with 6 bases lying between them. The CDR3 contains 12 residues. The CDR3 spells CASTWVNTEAFF. The CDR3, as DNA: TGTGCCAGCACCTGGGTGAACACTGAAGCTTTCTTT.

The chain has TRBV7-8 and TRBJ1-5; unclear D gene. The V gene's germline CDR1 is SGHVS and CDR2 FQNEAQ. The length of the CDR3 is 13 residues. V lost 7 bases to trimming and J lost 4 bases, with 11 bases between them. The CDR3 coding sequence is TGTGCCAGCAAGAAGCAGTCGAATCAGCCCCAGCATTTT. As protein: CASKKQSNQPQHF.

This chain uses TRBV20-1 with TRBJ2-7; possible D gene TRBD1, 6 bases. CDR1 DFQATT and CDR2 SNEGSKA come from the germline V gene (reference sequence). The CDR3 has 13 amino acids. The germline V and J ends were trimmed by 2 bases and 2 bases, with 10 bases remaining between them. In DNA form, the CDR3 reads TGCAGTGCTAGACGCCAGGGGACCTACGAGCAGTACTTC. As protein: CSARRQGTYEQYF.

This clonotype was detected a few times. This chain uses TRBV20-1 with TRBJ2-7, with TRBD2 matching over 8 bases. The length of the CDR3 is 16 residues. J gave up 0 bases and V 3 bases, and 10 bases lay outside the gene matches. The germline V gene encodes CDR1 DFQATT and CDR2 SNEGSKA (reference sequence). CDR3 protein: CSARVGGSGSSYEQYF. The CDR3 DNA is TGCAGTGCTAGGGTTGGGGGGAGCGGGAGCTCCTACGAGCAGTACTTC.

The V call is TRBV12-3 or TRBV12-4, the J call TRBJ2-4; D is unclear. CDR3 length: 15 residues. Between the trimmed V and J ends, which lost 1 base and 0 bases, there was a span of 7 bases. The CDR3 is CASSLVRLAKNIQYF. CDR3 sequence (DNA): TGTGCCAGCAGTTTAGTTCGACTAGCCAAAAACATTCAGTACTTC.

The chain links TRBV5-1 to TRBJ2-7; 10 bases agree with TRBD1. CDR3 length: 17 residues. CDR1 is SGHRS and CDR2 is YFSETQ in the germline V gene. The trim removed 0 bases at V and 2 bases at J, leaving 8 bases unmatched. CDR3 in amino acids: CASSLGPTGQGTYEQYF. The CDR3 DNA reads TGCGCCAGCAGCTTGGGGCCTACGGGACAGGGGACCTACGAGCAGTACTTC.

The chain is built from TRBV29-1 and TRBJ2-1; TRBD1 matches 8 bases. Germline values: CDR1 SQVTM, CDR2 ANQGSEA. There are 14 residues in the CDR3. Losses at the gene ends were 6 bases for V and 14 bases for J; bases not matched to a gene: 18. The CDR3 sequence is CSVEPRTGFSGEFF. Written as DNA, the CDR3 is TGCAGCGTAGAACCCAGGACAGGGTTTAGTGGGGAGTTCTTC.

The chain couples TRBV7-3 to TRBJ2-1; 7 nucleotides align to TRBD2. Germline V CDR1 and CDR2: SGHTA, FQGTGA. The CDR3 extends over 16 amino acids. The V and J ends lost 1 base and 6 bases, in that order; junction bases with no gene match: 9. The CDR3 protein is CASSLRGSGVGNEQFF. In DNA form, the CDR3 reads TGTGCCAGCAGCTTAAGGGGCAGCGGGGTGGGCAATGAGCAGTTCTTC.

V is TRBV20-1 and J is TRBJ1-4; D is unclear. The CDR3 is 13 amino acids. Trimming left V 6 bases short and J 12 bases short, with 20 bases between. Germline lookup yields CDR1 DFQATT and CDR2 SNEGSKA (reference sequence). The CDR3 loop reads CSAAHEGPGELFF. The CDR3 nucleotides are TGCAGTGCAGCACACGAAGGCCCTGGGGAACTGTTTTTT.

This chain joins TRBV3-1 and TRBJ2-5; D may be TRBD2 (5 bases). The germline V gene encodes CDR1 LGHDT and CDR2 YNNKEL (reference sequence). This CDR3 is 15 amino acids long. Between the trimmed V and J ends, which lost 2 bases and 4 bases, there was a span of 14 bases. In nucleotides, the CDR3 is TGTGCCAGCAGCCAACGTATCGGGGAAGGAGAGACCCAGTACTTC. Translating gives CASSQRIGEGETQYF.

This clonotype was seen a handful of times. The chain recombines TRBV30 with TRBJ2-7; TRBD1 aligns across 12 bases. The CDR3 runs to 15 residues. With V trimmed by 0 bases and J by 5 bases, 5 bases remained unmatched. Germline CDR1 reads GTSNPN; CDR2 reads SVGIG (reference sequence). CDR3 sequence: CAWSVAGTGGHEQYF. The CDR3 DNA reads as TGTGCCTGGAGTGTCGCCGGGACAGGGGGCCACGAGCAGTACTTC.

This clonotype showed up just a few times. The J gene is TRBJ2-7, the V gene TRBV5-1, with D possibly TRBD2 on 5 matching bases. CDR3 length: 14 residues. Germline-derived CDR1 and CDR2 are SGHRS and YFSETQ. V was trimmed by 4 bases and J by 2 bases, leaving 13 bases between them. CDR3 in amino acids: CASSREPATYEQYF. CDR3 bases: TGCGCCAGCAGCAGGGAGCCAGCCACCTACGAGCAGTACTTC. Supplemented by reference TRBV5-1 and TRBJ2-7, the full variable domain reads KAGVTQTPRYLIKTRGQQVTLSCSPISGHRSVSWYQQTPGQGLQFLFEYFSETQRNKGNFPGRFSGRQFSNSRSEMNVSTLELGDSALYLCASSREPATYEQYFGPGTRLTVT.

In its sample, this clonotype was seen a few times. V and J are TRBV7-2 and TRBJ1-5; 7 bases agree with TRBD1. CDR3 length equals 15 residues. Germline V gene data show CDR1 as SGHTA and CDR2 as FQGNSA. With V trimmed by 5 bases and J by 2 bases, 6 bases remained unmatched. In nucleotides, the CDR3 is TGTGCCAGCAGCCGACCAGGGGGGGGCAATCAGCCCCAGCATTTT. It yields the protein CASSRPGGGNQPQHF.

The chain joins TRBV29-1 to TRBJ1-5, with D unclear. The V gene lost 1 base and the J gene lost 2 bases, with 9 bases spanning the gap. Germline V lookup: CDR1 SQVTM, CDR2 ANQGSEA. The CDR3 is 14 amino acids. CDR3 bases: TGCAGCGTTGAAGCCTCGGACCGCAATCAGCCCCAGCATTTT. This gives the protein CSVEASDRNQPQHF. The full variable domain, completed using reference TRBV29-1 and TRBJ1-5, is SAVISQKPSRDICQRGTSLTIQCQVDSQVTMMFWYRQQPGQSLTLIATANQGSEATYESGFVIDKFPISRPNLTFSTLTVSNMSPEDSSIYLCSVEASDRNQPQHFGDGTRLSIL.

This sequence joins TRBV6-5 and TRBJ2-7; D is possibly TRBD2 (7 bases). The CDR3 is 15 residues long. Trimming cost V 7 bases and J 2 bases, with 18 bases left between them. From germline, CDR1 is MNHEY and CDR2 SVGAGI. CDR3 region: CASTNSGGLAYEQYF. The DNA for the CDR3 is TGTGCCAGCACTAACTCGGGGGGCCTCGCCTACGAGCAGTACTTC.

Here the CDR3 reads CASSLMGVTEAFF. The CDR3 nucleotides read TGTGCCAGCAGCTTAATGGGGGTTACTGAAGCTTTCTTT. V usage is TRBV7-6 and J usage is TRBJ1-1; D might be TRBD1 (5 bases). Trimming took 2 bases from V and 5 from J, leaving 9 bases between them. This CDR3 has 13 residues. Germline-derived CDR1 and CDR2 are SGHVS and FNYEAQ.

This clonotype was detected many times. This sequence joins TRBV28 and TRBJ2-6, with TRBD1 identical over 7 bases. The CDR3 is made up of 15 amino acids. The junction had 0 bases not matched to a gene; V was cut back by 2 bases and J by 2 bases. Germline CDR1 is MDHEN and CDR2 is SYDVKM. CDR3 sequence reads: CASSLQGAGANVLTF. The CDR3 DNA is TGTGCCAGCAGTTTACAGGGGGCTGGGGCCAACGTCCTGACTTTC.

This clonotype has a handful of counts. The gene calls are TRBV7-8 and TRBJ1-1; D is uncertain. Germline CDR1 is SGHVS and CDR2 is FQNEAQ. Trimming pared 5 bases from V and 8 bases from J, leaving 15 bases between. This CDR3 region has 13 residues. This chain's CDR3 is CASSRSRFGEAFF. CDR3 coding DNA: TGTGCCAGCAGCCGTTCAAGGTTCGGAGAAGCTTTCTTT.